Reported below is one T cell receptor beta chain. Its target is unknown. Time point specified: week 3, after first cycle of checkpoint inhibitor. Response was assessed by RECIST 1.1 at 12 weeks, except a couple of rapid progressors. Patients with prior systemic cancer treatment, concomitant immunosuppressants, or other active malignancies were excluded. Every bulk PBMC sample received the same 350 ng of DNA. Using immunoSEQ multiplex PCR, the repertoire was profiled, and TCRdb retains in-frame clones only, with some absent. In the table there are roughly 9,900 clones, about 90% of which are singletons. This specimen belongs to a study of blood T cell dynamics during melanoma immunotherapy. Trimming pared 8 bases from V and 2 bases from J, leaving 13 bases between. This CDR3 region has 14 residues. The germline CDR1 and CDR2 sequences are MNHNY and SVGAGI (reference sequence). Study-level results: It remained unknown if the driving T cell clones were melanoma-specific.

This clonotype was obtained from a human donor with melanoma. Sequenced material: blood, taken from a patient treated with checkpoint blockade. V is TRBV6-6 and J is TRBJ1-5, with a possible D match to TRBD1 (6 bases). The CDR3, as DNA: TGTGCCAGCGGATATTCAGGGGGCAATCAGCCCCAGCATTTT. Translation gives CASGYSGGNQPQHF.